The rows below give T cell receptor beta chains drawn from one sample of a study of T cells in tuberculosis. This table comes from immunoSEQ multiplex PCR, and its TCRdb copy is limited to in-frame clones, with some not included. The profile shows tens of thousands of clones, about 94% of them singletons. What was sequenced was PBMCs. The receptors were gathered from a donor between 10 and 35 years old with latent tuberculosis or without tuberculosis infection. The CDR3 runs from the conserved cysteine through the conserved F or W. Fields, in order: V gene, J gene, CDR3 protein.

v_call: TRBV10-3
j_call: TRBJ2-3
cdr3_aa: CAISDPGQHTDTQYF

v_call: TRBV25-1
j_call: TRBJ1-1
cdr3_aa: CASSPENTEAFF

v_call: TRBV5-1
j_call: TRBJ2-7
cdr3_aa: CASSKDREGEQYF

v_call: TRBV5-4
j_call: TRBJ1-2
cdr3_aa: CASSLLGTDSYGYTF

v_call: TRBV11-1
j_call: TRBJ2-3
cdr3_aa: CASSLLGGGSDTQYF

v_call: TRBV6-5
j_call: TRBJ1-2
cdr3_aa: CASARGLLNYGYTF

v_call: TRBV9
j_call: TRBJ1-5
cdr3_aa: CASSVNSNQPQHF

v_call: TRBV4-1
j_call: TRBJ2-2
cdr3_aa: CASRTVFSRPGELFF

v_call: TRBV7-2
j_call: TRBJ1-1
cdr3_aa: CASSPSLGGVTEAFF

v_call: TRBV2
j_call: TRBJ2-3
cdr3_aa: CASSESISTSGTTDTQYF

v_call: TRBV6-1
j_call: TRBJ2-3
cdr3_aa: CASSETGFPGQGVWGTDTQYF

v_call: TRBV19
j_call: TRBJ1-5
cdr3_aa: CASSATGNQPQHF

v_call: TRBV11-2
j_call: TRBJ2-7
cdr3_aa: CASSNQRTGTDEQYF

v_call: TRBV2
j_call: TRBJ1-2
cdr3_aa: CASSGLYGYTF

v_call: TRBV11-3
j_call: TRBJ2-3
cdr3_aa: CASSRGGLAGFTDTQYF

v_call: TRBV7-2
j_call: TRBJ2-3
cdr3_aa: CASSISGSTDTQYF

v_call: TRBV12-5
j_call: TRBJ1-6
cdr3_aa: CASAQVAQEPLHF

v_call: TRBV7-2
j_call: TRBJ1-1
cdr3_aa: CASSLDRGRTEAFF

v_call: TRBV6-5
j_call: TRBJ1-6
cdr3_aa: CASSYSYQGPLHF

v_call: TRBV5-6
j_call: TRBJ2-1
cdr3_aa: CASSSGLAGGLFNEQFF

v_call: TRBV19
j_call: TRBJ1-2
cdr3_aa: CASSTGTPIYGYTF

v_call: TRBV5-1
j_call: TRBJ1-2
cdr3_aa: CASSVDGNYGYTF

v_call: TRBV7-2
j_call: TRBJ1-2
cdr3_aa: CASSRTAYGYTF

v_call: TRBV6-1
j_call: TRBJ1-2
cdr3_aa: CASSEGSTSGLYGYTF

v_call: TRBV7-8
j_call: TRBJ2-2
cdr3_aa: CASSPTGGSYTGELFF

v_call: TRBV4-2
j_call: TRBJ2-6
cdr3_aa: CASSRKGSGANVLTF

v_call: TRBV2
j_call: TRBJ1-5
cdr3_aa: CASRPGLSPNQPQHF

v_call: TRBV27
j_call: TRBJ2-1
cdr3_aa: CASKNGLIDSSYNEQFF

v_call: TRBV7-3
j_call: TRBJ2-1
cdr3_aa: CASSFAGQGPYNEQFF

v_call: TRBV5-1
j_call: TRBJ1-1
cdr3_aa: CASSLYRNTEAFF

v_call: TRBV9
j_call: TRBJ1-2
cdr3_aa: CASTPSFGQGSYGYTF

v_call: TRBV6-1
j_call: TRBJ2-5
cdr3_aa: CASSALTGIGETQYF

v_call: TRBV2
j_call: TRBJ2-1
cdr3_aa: CASSDASGVAREQFF

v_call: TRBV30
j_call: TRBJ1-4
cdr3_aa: CAWAPGVTNEKLFF

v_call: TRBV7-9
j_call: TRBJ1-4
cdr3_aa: CASSTSGSTNEKLFF

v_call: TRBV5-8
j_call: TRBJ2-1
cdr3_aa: CASSFGLDSYNEQFF

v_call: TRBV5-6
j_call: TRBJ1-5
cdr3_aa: CASSLSLGGAGQPQHF

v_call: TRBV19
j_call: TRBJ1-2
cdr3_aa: CASSGLRTANYGYTF

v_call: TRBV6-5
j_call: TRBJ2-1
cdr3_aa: CASSYLAGDYNEQFF

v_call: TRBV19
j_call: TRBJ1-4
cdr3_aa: CASGTGTNEKLFF

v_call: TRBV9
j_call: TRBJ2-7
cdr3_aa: CASSPSGVNSYEQYF

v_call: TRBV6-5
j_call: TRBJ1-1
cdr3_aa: CASSRRGAEAFF

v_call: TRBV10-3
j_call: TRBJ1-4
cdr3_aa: CAISGDRGNEKLFF

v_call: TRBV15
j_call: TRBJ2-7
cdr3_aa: CATSREAPGKYEQCF

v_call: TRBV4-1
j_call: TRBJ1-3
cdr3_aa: CASSLNRGLASSGNTIYF

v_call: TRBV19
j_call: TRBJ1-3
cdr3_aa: CASSIERRTGGRNTIYF

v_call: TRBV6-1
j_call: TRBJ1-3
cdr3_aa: CASCLQTFSGNTIYF

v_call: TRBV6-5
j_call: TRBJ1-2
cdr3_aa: CASSPTGHLNYTF

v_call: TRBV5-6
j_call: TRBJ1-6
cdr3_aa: CASSLMVSSYNSPLHF

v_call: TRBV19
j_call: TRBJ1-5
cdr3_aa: CASSGTGNQPQHF

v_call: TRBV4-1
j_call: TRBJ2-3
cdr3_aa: CASSQGPPREYYGGTQYF

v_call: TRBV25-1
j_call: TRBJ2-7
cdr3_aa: CASSDSGDRGPYEQYF

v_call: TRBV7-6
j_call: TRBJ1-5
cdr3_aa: CASSLGTGDQPQHF

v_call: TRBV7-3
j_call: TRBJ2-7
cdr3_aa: CASSSVDRSEQYF

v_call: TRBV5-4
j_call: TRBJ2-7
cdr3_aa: CASSLGRGNEQYF

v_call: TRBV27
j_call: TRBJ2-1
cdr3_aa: CASSLLGGPMFNEQFF

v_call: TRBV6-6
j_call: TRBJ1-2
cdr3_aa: CASSYLQDYGYTF

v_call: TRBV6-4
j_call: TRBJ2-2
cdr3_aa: CASRRDRDTGELFF

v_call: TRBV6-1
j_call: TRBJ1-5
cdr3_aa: CASSEVRAISKDF

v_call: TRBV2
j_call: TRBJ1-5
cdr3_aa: CASRPDTGQPQHF